The T cell receptor beta chain under discussion was sequenced for a study of regulatory T cells in long-lasting Graves disease. Through Arm-PCR of CDR3 regions and iRepertoire HTBI primers, TCR beta libraries were built. TCRdb independently ran MiXCR on the multiplex PCR reads; one entry per CDR3 protein. The sample yields hundreds of thousands of distinct CDR3 sequences, roughly 15% seen once. Study findings and constraints: Favored gene segments in persistent disease were TRBV28, TRBJ1-2 and TRBJ2-5. Thyroid tissue went unexamined; only peripheral blood was analyzed.

This clonotype was found many times. The antigen remains unidentified. Germline CDR1 is MNHEY and CDR2 is SVGEGT. The CDR3 consists of 17 residues. V trimming: 4 bases; J trimming: 7 bases; junction bases outside the gene matches: 19. The time point was: newly diagnosed GD, antithyroid drugs for less than 3 months. After RNA was extracted from PBMCs, the TCR library was made from it. These same data were also listed under a study on T cells in Graves' hyperthyroidism and ophthalmopathy. From that paper: The primer set for the first-round RT-PCR of the TCR CDR3 was HTBI.

The clonotype comes from a woman in her twenties or thirties with Graves disease. V gene TRBV6-2 or TRBV6-3 combines with J gene TRBJ2-7; 7 bases agree with TRBD2. Sample: peripheral blood mononuclear cells (PBMCs), taken at new diagnosis, from a patient treated with antithyroid drugs. The CDR3: CASSSIATSWDLGEQYF. CDR3 in DNA: TGTGCCAGCAGTTCAATTGCGACTAGCTGGGACTTGGGTGAGCAGTACTTC.